A selection of T cell receptor beta chains follows, all from one sample in a study of blood T cells in healthy people across ages. MiXCR, run by TCRdb on the 5' RACE reads, gives a single entry per CDR3 protein. This table has around 990,000 distinct CDR3 sequences, roughly two fifths appearing once. The sequenced material came from blood. These receptors were obtained from a young man in good health. Each CDR3 is given with its conserved first and last residue. The D gene is left open where the match is weak. Expanded clones are given a class, and other clones once, few, many or no size at all.

D	V	size	J	DNA	CDR3
TRBD2	TRBV6-2/TRBV6-3	many	TRBJ2-5	TGTGCCAGCAGTTACAGGGTTAGCGGGGGGCAAGAGACCCAGTACTTC	CASSYRVSGGQETQYF
TRBD1	TRBV19	NA	TRBJ2-7	TGTGCCAGCGGGCTCGGGACAGACCCCTACGAGCAGTACTTC	CASGLGTDPYEQYF
NA	TRBV6-5	few	TRBJ1-2	TGTGCCAGCAGTTACGGGTTGACTCCATCCTATGGCTACACCTTC	CASSYGLTPSYGYTF
TRBD1	TRBV12-3/TRBV12-4	NA	TRBJ2-2	TGTGCCAGCACTAATTCAGGGGGCGTAAACACCGGGGAGCTGTTTTTT	CASTNSGGVNTGELFF
NA	TRBV4-3	NA	TRBJ2-1	TGCACCAGCAGCCAAGAGTTTGAAGCAAATGAGCAGTTCTTC	CTSSQEFEANEQFF
TRBD1	TRBV6-6	NA	TRBJ2-7	TGTGCCAGCAGTCGTACAGGGGAATCCTACAATGAGCAGTACTTC	CASSRTGESYNEQYF
NA	TRBV20-1	NA	TRBJ2-1	TGCAGTGCTAGAGGGACATACGATTACAATGAGCAGTTCTTC	CSARGTYDYNEQFF
TRBD1	TRBV12-3/TRBV12-4	NA	TRBJ2-1	TGTGCCAGCAGCCCCCTAACCGGGACAGGAACCAATGAGCAGTTCTTC	CASSPLTGTGTNEQFF
TRBD1	TRBV20-1	once	TRBJ1-5	TGCAGTGCTAGGACTTCCGGGACAGGGGCAAATCGGCCCCAGCATTTT	CSARTSGTGANRPQHF
NA	TRBV9	many	TRBJ2-3	TGTGCCAGCAGCGTAGATGTGTTGACAGATACGCAGTATTTT	CASSVDVLTDTQYF
NA	TRBV7-8	many	TRBJ2-1	TGTGCCAGCAGCTTAGTTGGGGGTGAGCAGTTCTTC	CASSLVGGEQFF
NA	TRBV7-6	few	TRBJ1-1	TGTGCCAGCAGCTTAGGTAGTGGGCAGGGGTGGACTGAAGCTTTCTTT	CASSLGSGQGWTEAFF
TRBD2	TRBV7-3	NA	TRBJ2-1	TGTGCCAGTAGACTAGCGGGGTACAATGAGCAGTTCTTC	CASRLAGYNEQFF
NA	TRBV4-3	few	TRBJ2-5	TGCGCCAGCAGCCAAGATCCAACTGCGGAGACCCAGTACTTC	CASSQDPTAETQYF
NA	TRBV29-1	NA	TRBJ1-1	TGCAGCGTGAAGCCGAGGGCTAATGGGGCTTTCTTT	CSVKPRANGAFF